This TCR beta chain stems from a study of OX40 agonist ivuxolimab in advanced cancers. The wider study: A diagnosis of hepatocellular carcinoma, melanoma, renal cell or head and neck cancer was present in dose-escalation patients. Findings and caveats of the study: Fewer expanded clones were found on average in CD4+ than in CD8+ T cells.

For this clone: What it recognizes is unknown.

TCRdb's table, derived via immunoSEQ multiplex PCR, lists solely in-frame clones and lacks some. The data show 55,000 to 80,000 clones, about 83% seen once. The CDR3 is made up of 14 amino acids. Per the germline V gene, CDR1 is SGHTA and CDR2 is FQGNSA. V lost 5 bases, J lost 5 bases, and 7 bases stayed unmatched. The rearrangement uses TRBV7-2 and TRBJ1-1; 8 bases map to TRBD1. Material: CD4+ or CD8+ T cells sorted from blood, obtained in a trial of the OX40 agonist ivuxolimab. This clonotype originated in an adult with an advanced solid tumor such as melanoma, head and neck, liver or kidney cancer. CDR3 coding DNA: TGTGCCAGCAGCCCAGACAGGGGAGGGACTGAAGCTTTCTTT. It codes for CASSPDRGGTEAFF. Full variable domain (outside the CDR3, taken from reference TRBV7-2 and TRBJ1-1): GAGVSQSPSNKVTEKGKDVELRCDPISGHTALYWYRQSLGQGLEFLIYFQGNSAPDKSGLPSDRFSAERTGGSVSTLTIQRTQQEDSAVYLCASSPDRGGTEAFFGQGTRLTVV.